The T cell receptor (beta chain) described here comes from a study of shared clonotypes between healthy human individuals. Overall study context: Contributing individuals were two females and a few males aged 18 to 49.

Germline CDR1 is SGHRS and CDR2 is YFSETQ. The CDR3 consists of 16 residues. V was pared by 2 bases and J by 7 bases, with 18 bases between. An even split of each subset's genomic DNA across several immunoSEQ plates was performed. Study processing details: Junction-only sequences without quality scores came from ImmunoSEQ, so filtering differed. Assay used: immunoSEQ multiplex PCR; TCRdb lists only in-frame clones, some missing. That table supplies the V and J calls and clone size; D and trimming were determined from the DNA. The sample records 400,000 to 500,000 clones, 65% to 80% being singletons. This clone was counted once. For unsorted samples, genomic DNA was extracted from around 95 million PBMCs.

J is TRBJ2-2 and V is TRBV5-1; D is uncertain. The source material was PBMCs. The receptor was isolated from a woman between 40 and 50 years old in good health. Some clones in this sample may be carry-over from other donors' samples. This CDR3 reads CASSLNVGRSGGELFF. CDR3 bases: TGCGCCAGCAGCTTAAATGTAGGGCGTTCGGGCGGGGAGCTGTTTTTT.